Below, 22 T cell receptor beta chains from the same sample are listed, as sequenced in a study of cytomegalovirus exposure and HLA in healthy donors. The study ran its PCR with 60 Vbeta and 13 Jbeta primers. Repertoires were generated with immunoSEQ multiplex PCR, while TCRdb's copy carries only in-frame clones and drops some. Among about 190,000 clones, roughly 76% were seen once, and the ten largest hold over 2%. The sequencing input was PBMCs. Receptors were obtained from a woman aged 25 to 39 in good health and CMV-seropositive.

This sequence joins TRBV5-4 and TRBJ1-1, with unresolved D. Germline V gives CDR1 SGHNT, CDR2 YYREEE (reference sequence). Between the trimmed V and J ends, which lost 7 bases and 1 base, there was a span of 14 bases. The CDR3 loop spans 14 amino acids. Here the CDR3 reads CASARGIENTEAFF. The CDR3, as DNA: TGTGCCAGCGCACGGGGAATCGAGAACACTGAAGCTTTCTTT. Drawing the rest from reference TRBV5-4 and TRBJ1-1, the complete variable domain is ETGVTQSPTHLIKTRGQQVTLRCSSQSGHNTVSWYQQALGQGPQFIFQYYREEENGRGNFPPRFSGLQFPNYSSELNVNALELDDSALYLCASARGIENTEAFFGQGTRLTVV.

This clone appeared once. The CDR3 reads CASSELARNQPQHF. As DNA, the CDR3 is TGTGCCAGCAGTGAACTGGCCCGTAATCAGCCCCAGCATTTT. This chain uses TRBV2 with TRBJ1-5; unclear D gene. The germline gives CDR1 SNHLY, CDR2 FYNNEI. V lost 2 bases, J lost 4 bases, and 9 bases lay in between. CDR3 length equals 14 residues.

The chain links TRBV11-2 to TRBJ1-1; D is possibly TRBD1 (5 bases). The CDR3 covers 14 residues. V shed 2 bases and J shed 2 bases, with 9 bases lying between them. Germline V gives CDR1 SGHAT, CDR2 FQNNGV. CDR3 protein: CASSLSRGNTEAFF. Here the CDR3 DNA reads TGTGCCAGCAGCTTATCAAGGGGAAACACTGAAGCTTTCTTT. Full variable domain (remainder filled in from reference TRBV11-2 and TRBJ1-1): EAGVAQSPRYKIIEKRQSVAFWCNPISGHATLYWYQQILGQGPKLLIQFQNNGVVDDSQLPKDRFSAERLKGVDSTLKIQPAKLEDSAVYLCASSLSRGNTEAFFGQGTRLTVV.

This chain joins TRBV11-2 and TRBJ1-2, with TRBD1 identical over 10 bases. Trimming took 11 bases from V and 7 from J; bases not matched to a gene: 16. The CDR3 sequence is 15 residues long. CDR1 is SGHAT and CDR2 is FQNNGV in the germline V gene. CDR3 sequence reads: CASGEPTGGLLGYTF. DNA of the CDR3: TGTGCCTCAGGAGAACCGACAGGGGGCTTACTTGGCTACACCTTC. Variable domain in full (rest from reference TRBV11-2 and TRBJ1-2): EAGVAQSPRYKIIEKRQSVAFWCNPISGHATLYWYQQILGQGPKLLIQFQNNGVVDDSQLPKDRFSAERLKGVDSTLKIQPAKLEDSAVYLCASGEPTGGLLGYTFGSGTRLTVV.

The genes are TRBV5-1 and TRBJ2-5; TRBD1 aligns across 8 bases. V was clipped by 1 base and J by 4 bases; unmatched bases: 6. The CDR3 spans 15 residues. In germline, CDR1 is SGHRS, CDR2 YFSETQ. The DNA for the CDR3 is TGCGCCAGCAGCTTGACAGGGGGGACCTTAGAGACCCAGTACTTC. It yields the protein CASSLTGGTLETQYF.

The rearrangement links TRBV6-5 to TRBJ2-2, with D tentatively TRBD2 (5 bases). The CDR3 is made up of 16 amino acids. Trimming removed 0 bases from V and 4 bases from J, with 12 bases in between. The germline V gene has CDR1 MNHEY and CDR2 SVGAGI. CDR3 sequence (DNA): TGTGCCAGCAGTTACTCAATAATAGCGCGCACCGGGGAGCTGTTTTTT. It yields the protein CASSYSIIARTGELFF.

This clone has only a few counts. This rearrangement joins TRBV4-1 to TRBJ2-1; D is perhaps TRBD1 (7 bases). This CDR3 region has 16 residues. Per the germline V gene, CDR1 is MGHRA and CDR2 is YSYEKL. Trimming shortened V by 1 base and J by 1 base, and 11 bases separated the two germline ends. This chain's CDR3 is CASSQATGRSYNEQFF. DNA of the CDR3: TGCGCCAGCAGCCAAGCGACAGGGAGGTCCTACAATGAGCAGTTCTTC.

The rearrangement uses TRBV2 and TRBJ1-3; TRBD1 matches 8 bases. This CDR3 has 16 residues. The V gene end was trimmed by 1 base and the J gene end by 0 bases; junction bases not matched to a gene: 2. Germline V gene lookup returns CDR1 SNHLY and CDR2 FYNNEI. The CDR3 DNA reads TGTGCCAGCAGTGAAGGACAGGGGTTCTCTGGAAACACCATATATTTT. It specifies CASSEGQGFSGNTIYF.

The V call is TRBV11-2, the J call TRBJ2-7; D might be TRBD2 (5 bases). The V end lost 9 bases, the J end lost 5 bases, and 23 bases lay between the germline ends. The CDR3 has 15 residues. The germline gives CDR1 SGHAT, CDR2 FQNNGV. This CDR3 is CASEGASGGINEQYF. The CDR3 DNA sequence: TGTGCCAGTGAAGGTGCCTCAGGAGGCATCAACGAGCAGTACTTC.

The gene calls are TRBV7-9 and TRBJ2-7; TRBD2 agrees at 7 bases. Germline-derived CDR1 and CDR2 are SEHNR and FQNEAQ (reference sequence). Trimming took 4 bases from V and 4 from J; bases not matched to a gene: 10. The CDR3 runs 15 residues. The CDR3 DNA follows: TGTGCCAGCAGCTCGCCCCGGGGGGAGGCTTACGAGCAGTACTTC. Translation gives CASSSPRGEAYEQYF.

This clone occurred a few times. The CDR3: CASRQGLAGNEQFF. Written as DNA, the CDR3 is TGTGCCAGCAGGCAGGGACTAGCGGGTAATGAGCAGTTCTTC. The chain carries TRBV6-5 and TRBJ2-1, with 12 bases fitting TRBD2. Germline V gives CDR1 MNHEY, CDR2 SVGAGI. V gave up 6 bases and J gave up 7 bases; unmatched junction bases: 4. The CDR3 contains 14 residues.

This clone was detected only once. This chain connects TRBV7-2 to TRBJ2-7, with D tentatively TRBD2 (5 bases). V dropped 4 bases and J dropped 4 bases, with 11 bases sitting between them. The length of the CDR3 is 13 residues. The germline CDR1 and CDR2 sequences are SGHTA and FQGNSA. This chain's CDR3 is CASSSRPGYEQYF. In DNA form, the CDR3 reads TGTGCCAGCAGCTCTCGGCCGGGGTACGAGCAGTACTTC.

The chain has TRBV14 and TRBJ2-7, with TRBD1 as a possible D gene (6 bases). The V and J ends lost 1 base and 3 bases respectively, with 10 bases between them. The CDR3 extends over 14 amino acids. Looked up from germline, CDR1 is SGHDN and CDR2 is FVKESK. The chain's CDR3 is CASSQVGGIYEQYF. The CDR3 bases are TGTGCCAGCAGCCAAGTAGGGGGTATCTACGAGCAGTACTTC. Based on the CDR3 plus reference TRBV14 and TRBJ2-7, the full variable domain is EAGVTQFPSHSVIEKGQTVTLRCDPISGHDNLYWYRRVMGKEIKFLLHFVKESKQDESGMPNNRFLAERTGGTYSTLKVQPAELEDSGVYFCASSQVGGIYEQYFGPGTRLTVT.

The rearrangement uses TRBV5-1 and TRBJ1-1; TRBD1 might be the D (5 bases). The V end was cut by 4 bases, the J end by 1 base, with 17 bases between. CDR3 length: 16 amino acids. CDR1 and CDR2 (germline): SGHRS, YFSETQ. CDR3 bases: TGCGCCAGCAGCCCCCCCGCGACAGCCTCGAACACTGAAGCTTTCTTT. Translating gives CASSPPATASNTEAFF. Variable domain in full (rest from reference TRBV5-1 and TRBJ1-1): KAGVTQTPRYLIKTRGQQVTLSCSPISGHRSVSWYQQTPGQGLQFLFEYFSETQRNKGNFPGRFSGRQFSNSRSEMNVSTLELGDSALYLCASSPPATASNTEAFFGQGTRLTVV.

The V and J genes are TRBV28 and TRBJ2-1; 7 nucleotides agree with TRBD1. Germline-derived CDR1 and CDR2 are MDHEN and SYDVKM. This CDR3 spans 15 amino acids. Unmatched junction bases numbered 9, after V lost 4 bases and J lost 6 bases. This CDR3 is CASSSTPTGRNEQFF. Here the CDR3 DNA reads TGTGCCAGCAGTTCGACCCCGACAGGGCGCAATGAGCAGTTCTTC.

Note on this clone: Mismatch with germline at one junction end may stem from a read error. Other DNA sequences within the sample encode an identical CDR3. V usage is TRBV7-7 and J usage is TRBJ1-1; no reliable D call. The germline V gene has CDR1 SSHAT and CDR2 FNYEAQ (reference sequence). The CDR3 length is 13 residues. In nucleotides, the CDR3 is TGTGCTAGCAGCTTAGCAGCCAACACTGAAGCTTTCTTT. Translated: CASSLAANTEAFF.

The chain recombines TRBV6-5 with TRBJ2-6; D unclear. The CDR3 runs 15 residues. CDR1 is MNHEY and CDR2 is SVGAGI in the germline V gene. Deletions cut 0 bases from V and 5 bases from J, with 8 bases between. The CDR3 bases are TGTGCCAGCAGTTACTCGGCTGACTGGGCCAACGTCCTGACTTTC. This gives the protein CASSYSADWANVLTF.

The chain couples TRBV6-5 to TRBJ2-7, with D maybe TRBD1 (7 bases). Trimming took 6 bases from V and 3 from J, leaving 15 bases between them. CDR3 length equals 14 residues. Germline CDR1 reads MNHEY; CDR2 reads SVGAGI. The CDR3 coding sequence is TGTGCCAGCAGCCTACAGGGGAGGAACTACGAGCAGTACTTC. Amino acid sequence: CASSLQGRNYEQYF.

The V and J genes are TRBV19 and TRBJ1-6, with no clear D. The CDR3 runs to 16 residues. V dropped 5 bases and J dropped 6 bases, with 17 bases sitting between them. Germline assignment: CDR1 LNHDA and CDR2 SQIVND (reference sequence). The CDR3 sequence is CASSPDWAGGNSPLHF. CDR3 DNA: TGTGCCAGTAGTCCGGACTGGGCCGGAGGTAATTCACCCCTCCACTTT.

The chain recombines TRBV28 with TRBJ1-2; no firm D call. The germline gives CDR1 MDHEN, CDR2 SYDVKM. Trimming pared 2 bases from V and 7 bases from J, leaving 20 bases between. The CDR3 runs 16 residues. This CDR3 reads CASSLRYRGGISGYTF. The CDR3 region has the DNA TGTGCCAGCAGTTTAAGGTACCGGGGAGGAATTAGTGGCTACACCTTC.

This clone was seen more than once but under ten times. This chain links TRBV7-6 with TRBJ1-6; TRBD1 is a possible D gene (6 bases). The CDR3 covers 11 residues. Between the trimmed V and J ends, which lost 4 bases and 16 bases, there was a span of 11 bases. The germline V gene encodes CDR1 SGHVS and CDR2 FNYEAQ. CDR3 loop: CASSSPGELHF. In nucleotides, the CDR3 is TGTGCCAGCAGCTCCCCAGGGGAGCTCCACTTT. Combining the CDR3 with reference TRBV7-6 and TRBJ1-6 gives the whole variable domain GAGVSQSPRYKVTKRGQDVALRCDPISGHVSLYWYRQALGQGPEFLTYFNYEAQQDKSGLPNDRFSAERPEGSISTLTIQRTEQRDSAMYRCASSSPGELHFGNGTRLTVT.

Notes on this clone: Other DNA sequences in the sample encode the same CDR3. The chain has TRBV28 and TRBJ1-5, with 9 bases identical to TRBD1. Trimming cost V 6 bases and J 9 bases; bases outside gene matches: 12. The germline V gene encodes CDR1 MDHEN and CDR2 SYDVKM. The CDR3 is made up of 15 amino acids. CDR3 amino acids: CASSLGDRVNGPQHF. The CDR3 bases are TGTGCCAGCAGCCTAGGGGACAGGGTGAATGGGCCCCAGCATTTT.